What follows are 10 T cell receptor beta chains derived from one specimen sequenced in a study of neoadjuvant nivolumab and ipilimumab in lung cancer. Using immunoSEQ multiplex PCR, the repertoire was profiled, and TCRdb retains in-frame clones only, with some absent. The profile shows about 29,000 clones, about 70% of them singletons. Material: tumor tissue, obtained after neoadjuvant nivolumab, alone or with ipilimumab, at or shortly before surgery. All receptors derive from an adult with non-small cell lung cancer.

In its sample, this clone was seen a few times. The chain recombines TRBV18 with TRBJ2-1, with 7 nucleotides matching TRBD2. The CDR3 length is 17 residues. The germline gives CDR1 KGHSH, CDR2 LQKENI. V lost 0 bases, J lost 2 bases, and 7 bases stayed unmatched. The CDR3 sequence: CASSPPGAGPTYNEQFF. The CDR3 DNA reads TGTGCCAGCTCACCACCGGGAGCGGGGCCGACCTACAATGAGCAGTTCTTC. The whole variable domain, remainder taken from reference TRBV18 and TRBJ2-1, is NAGVMQNPRHLVRRRGQEARLRCSPMKGHSHVYWYRQLPEEGLKFMVYLQKENIIDESGMPKERFSAEFPKEGPSILRIQQVVRGDSAAYFCASSPPGAGPTYNEQFFGPGTRLTVL.

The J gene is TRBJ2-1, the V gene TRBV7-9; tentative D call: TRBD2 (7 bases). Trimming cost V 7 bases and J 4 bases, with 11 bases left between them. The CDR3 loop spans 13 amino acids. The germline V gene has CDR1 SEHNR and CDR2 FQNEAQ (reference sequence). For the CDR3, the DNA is TGTGCCAGCACGCGGGGGCCGTACAATGAGCAGTTCTTC. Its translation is CASTRGPYNEQFF.

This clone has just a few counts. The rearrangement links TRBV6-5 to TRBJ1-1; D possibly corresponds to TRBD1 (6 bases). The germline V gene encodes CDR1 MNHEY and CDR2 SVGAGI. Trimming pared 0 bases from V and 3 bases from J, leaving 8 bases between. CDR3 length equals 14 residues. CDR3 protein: CASSYSRQDTEAFF. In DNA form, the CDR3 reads TGTGCCAGCAGTTACTCGAGACAGGACACTGAAGCTTTCTTT.

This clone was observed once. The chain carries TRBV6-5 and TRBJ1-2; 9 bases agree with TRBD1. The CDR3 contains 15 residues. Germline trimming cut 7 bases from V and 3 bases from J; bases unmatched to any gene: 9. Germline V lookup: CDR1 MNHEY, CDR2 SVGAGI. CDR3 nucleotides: TGTGCCAGCATAAATCCGGGACAGGGCGACTATGGCTACACCTTC. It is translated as CASINPGQGDYGYTF.

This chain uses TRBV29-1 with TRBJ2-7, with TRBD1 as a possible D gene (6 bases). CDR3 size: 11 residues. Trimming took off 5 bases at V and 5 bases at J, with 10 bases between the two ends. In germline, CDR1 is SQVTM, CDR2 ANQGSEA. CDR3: CSVTSGDEQYF. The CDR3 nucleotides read TGCAGCGTTACGTCAGGGGACGAGCAGTACTTC.

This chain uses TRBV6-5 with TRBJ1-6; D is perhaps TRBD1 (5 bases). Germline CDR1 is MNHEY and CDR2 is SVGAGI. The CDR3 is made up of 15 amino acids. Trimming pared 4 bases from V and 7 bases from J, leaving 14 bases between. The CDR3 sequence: CASSSGWGWNSPLHF. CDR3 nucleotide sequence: TGTGCCAGCAGTTCGGGGTGGGGGTGGAATTCACCCCTCCACTTT.

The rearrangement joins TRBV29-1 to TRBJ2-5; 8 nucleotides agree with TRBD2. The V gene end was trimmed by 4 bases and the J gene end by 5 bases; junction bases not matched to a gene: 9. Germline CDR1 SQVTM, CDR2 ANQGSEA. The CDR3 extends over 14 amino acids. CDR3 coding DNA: TGCAGCGTTGCGGGGGGGCGGGGAGGTGAGACCCAGTACTTC. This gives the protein CSVAGGRGGETQYF.

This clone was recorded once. As DNA, the CDR3 is TGTGCCAGCTCAGGAGGAACCTATGGCTACACCTTC. As protein: CASSGGTYGYTF. The chain has TRBV18 and TRBJ1-2, with D unclear. The germline V gene has CDR1 KGHSH and CDR2 LQKENI. Trimming removed 5 bases at V and 4 bases at J, with 8 bases between. The CDR3 is 12 amino acids.

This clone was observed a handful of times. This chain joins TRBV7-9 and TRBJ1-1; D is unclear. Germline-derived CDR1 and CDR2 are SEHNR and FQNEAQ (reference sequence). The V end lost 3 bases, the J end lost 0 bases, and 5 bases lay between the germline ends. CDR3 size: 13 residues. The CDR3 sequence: CASSFLMNTEAFF. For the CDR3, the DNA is TGTGCCAGCAGCTTTTTGATGAACACTGAAGCTTTCTTT. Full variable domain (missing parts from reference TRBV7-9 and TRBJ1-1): DTGVSQNPRHKITKRGQNVTFRCDPISEHNRLYWYRQTLGQGPEFLTYFQNEAQLEKSRLLSDRFSAERPKGSFSTLEIQRTEQGDSAMYLCASSFLMNTEAFFGQGTRLTVV.

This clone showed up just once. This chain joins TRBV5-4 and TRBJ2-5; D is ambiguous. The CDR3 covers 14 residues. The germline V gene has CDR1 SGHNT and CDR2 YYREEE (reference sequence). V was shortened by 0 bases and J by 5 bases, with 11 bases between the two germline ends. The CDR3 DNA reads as TGTGCCAGCAGCTTGGAGAAGTACCGGGAGACCCAGTACTTC. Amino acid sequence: CASSLEKYRETQYF. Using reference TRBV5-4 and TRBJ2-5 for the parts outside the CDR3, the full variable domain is ETGVTQSPTHLIKTRGQQVTLRCSSQSGHNTVSWYQQALGQGPQFIFQYYREEENGRGNFPPRFSGLQFPNYSSELNVNALELDDSALYLCASSLEKYRETQYFGPGTRLLVL.